The 9 T cell receptor beta chains reported below all come from one sample, sequenced in a study of PD-1 blockade in classical Hodgkin lymphoma. This sample's time point: newly diagnosed, previously untreated cHL patient sample. Magnetic negative selection of thawed PBMCs yielded the CD8+ T cells. The data were produced by immunoSEQ multiplex PCR, yet TCRdb's version contains in-frame clones alone and is incomplete. The table has over 9,000 clones, about nine tenths seen once. The sequencing input was CD8+ T cells from blood. These receptor sequences come from a human donor with classical Hodgkin lymphoma.

The chain has TRBV2 and TRBJ2-3; D gene ambiguous. The CDR3 is 14 residues long. V was trimmed by 6 bases and J by 3 bases, leaving 13 bases between them. Germline lookup yields CDR1 SNHLY and CDR2 FYNNEI. The CDR3 reads CASSPSGGTDTQYF. The CDR3 DNA sequence: TGTGCCAGCAGCCCCAGTGGTGGGACAGATACGCAGTATTTT. The entire variable domain, with the rest obtained from reference TRBV2 and TRBJ2-3, is as follows: EPEVTQTPSHQVTQMGQEVILRCVPISNHLYFYWYRQILGQKVEFLVSFYNNEISEKSEIFDDQFSVERPDGSNFTLKIRSTKLEDSAMYFCASSPSGGTDTQYFGPGTRLTVL.

The chain combines TRBV5-1 with TRBJ2-7; 7 nucleotides line up with TRBD2. Germline CDR1 is SGHRS and CDR2 is YFSETQ. Trimming cost V 4 bases and J 7 bases; bases outside gene matches: 17. This CDR3 region has 16 residues. Written as DNA, the CDR3 is TGCGCCAGCAGCCCGACCCGGGACTATGCCCTGTGGGAGCAGTACTTC. Protein sequence: CASSPTRDYALWEQYF.

The V gene is TRBV27, the J gene TRBJ1-5; D remains ambiguous. CDR3 length: 14 amino acids. CDR1 MNHEY and CDR2 SMNVEV come from the germline V gene (reference sequence). Trimming removed 3 bases from V and 2 bases from J, with 8 bases in between. CDR3 protein: CASSFSVGNQPQHF. For the CDR3, the DNA is TGTGCCAGCAGTTTTAGTGTGGGCAATCAGCCCCAGCATTTT.

The chain joins TRBV6-6 to TRBJ1-5; 7 bases match TRBD1. Germline V lookup: CDR1 MNHNY, CDR2 SVGAGI (reference sequence). After removal of 4 bases from V and 6 bases from J, the junction contained 6 bases not matched to a gene. CDR3 size: 14 residues. DNA of the CDR3: TGTGCCAGCAGTTCACAGGGGTTCGCTCAGCCCCAGCATTTT. This translates into CASSSQGFAQPQHF.

The chain recombines TRBV5-1 with TRBJ2-1, with 11 positions matching TRBD1. CDR1 is SGHRS, CDR2 YFSETQ, per germline. The CDR3 length is 18 residues. Losses at the gene ends were 3 bases for V and 8 bases for J; bases not matched to a gene: 16. DNA for the CDR3: TGCGCCAGCAGCTCCGACCGGGACAGGGGGGACCCGTCGGATGAGCAGTTCTTC. Its protein is CASSSDRDRGDPSDEQFF. Based on the CDR3 plus reference TRBV5-1 and TRBJ2-1, the full variable domain is KAGVTQTPRYLIKTRGQQVTLSCSPISGHRSVSWYQQTPGQGLQFLFEYFSETQRNKGNFPGRFSGRQFSNSRSEMNVSTLELGDSALYLCASSSDRDRGDPSDEQFFGPGTRLTVL.

This chain joins TRBV18 and TRBJ1-6; no reliable D call. The germline V gene encodes CDR1 KGHSH and CDR2 LQKENI. This CDR3 has 18 amino acids. Trimming pared 3 bases from V and 0 bases from J, leaving 15 bases between. The DNA of the CDR3 is TGTGCCAGCTCACCTGAATCGGGTCTGAGCTCCTATAATTCACCCCTCCACTTT. It specifies CASSPESGLSSYNSPLHF.

This chain links TRBV7-8 with TRBJ2-3, with D maybe TRBD2 (6 bases). Germline V CDR1 and CDR2: SGHVS, FQNEAQ. There are 15 residues in the CDR3. Trimming pared 2 bases from V and 5 bases from J, leaving 14 bases between. The CDR3 DNA follows: TGTGCCAGCAGCTTAAGGGTGGAGGGCCGAGATACGCAGTATTTT. Protein product: CASSLRVEGRDTQYF.

The chain joins TRBV7-2 to TRBJ2-5; D is unclear. The CDR3 consists of 15 residues. CDR1 is SGHTA, CDR2 FQGNSA, per germline. V was trimmed by 0 bases and J by 0 bases, leaving 8 bases between them. The CDR3 DNA sequence: TGTGCCAGCAGCTTAGCTTTGTCGGACCAAGAGACCCAGTACTTC. The encoded protein is CASSLALSDQETQYF.

V is TRBV4-3 and J is TRBJ1-1; D remains ambiguous. The germline V gene encodes CDR1 LGHNA and CDR2 YSLEER. There are 14 residues in the CDR3. Trimming removed 1 base from V and 1 base from J, with 7 bases in between. CDR3 amino acids: CASSQGGGNTEAFF. DNA of the CDR3: TGCGCCAGCAGCCAAGGAGGAGGGAACACTGAAGCTTTCTTT.